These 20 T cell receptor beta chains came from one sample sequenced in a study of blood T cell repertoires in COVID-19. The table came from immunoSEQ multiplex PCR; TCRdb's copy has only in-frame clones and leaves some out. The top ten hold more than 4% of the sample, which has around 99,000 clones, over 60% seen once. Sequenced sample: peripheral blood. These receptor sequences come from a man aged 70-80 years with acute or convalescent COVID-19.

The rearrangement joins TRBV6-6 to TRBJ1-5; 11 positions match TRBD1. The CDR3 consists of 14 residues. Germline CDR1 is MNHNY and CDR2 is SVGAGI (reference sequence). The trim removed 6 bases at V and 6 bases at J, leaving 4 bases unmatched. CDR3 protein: CASSQGQGGQPQHF. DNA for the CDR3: TGTGCCAGCAGCCAGGGACAGGGGGGTCAGCCCCAGCATTTT.

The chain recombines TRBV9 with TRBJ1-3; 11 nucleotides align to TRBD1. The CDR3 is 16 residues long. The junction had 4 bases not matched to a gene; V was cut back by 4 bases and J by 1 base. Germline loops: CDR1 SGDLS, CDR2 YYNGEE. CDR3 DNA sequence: TGTGCCAGCAGCACCGGGACAGGGGGTTCTGGAAACACCATATATTTT. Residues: CASSTGTGGSGNTIYF.

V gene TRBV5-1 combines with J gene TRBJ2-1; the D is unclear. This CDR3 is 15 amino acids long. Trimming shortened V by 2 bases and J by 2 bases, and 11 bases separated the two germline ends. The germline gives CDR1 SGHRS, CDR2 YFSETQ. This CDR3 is CASSLTSLAYNEQFF. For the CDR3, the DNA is TGCGCCAGCAGCTTAACTTCCCTGGCCTACAATGAGCAGTTCTTC.

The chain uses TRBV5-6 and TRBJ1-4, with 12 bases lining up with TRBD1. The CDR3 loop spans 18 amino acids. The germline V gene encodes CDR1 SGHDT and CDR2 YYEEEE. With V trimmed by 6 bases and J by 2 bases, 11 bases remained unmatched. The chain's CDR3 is CASTKPGQGAGTNEKLFF. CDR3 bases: TGTGCCAGCACCAAGCCGGGACAGGGGGCCGGTACTAATGAAAAACTGTTTTTT. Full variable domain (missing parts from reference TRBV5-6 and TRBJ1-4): DAGVTQSPTHLIKTRGQQVTLRCSPKSGHDTVSWYQQALGQGPQFIFQYYEEEERQRGNFPDRFSGHQFPNYSSELNVNALLLGDSALYLCASTKPGQGAGTNEKLFFGSGTQLSVL.

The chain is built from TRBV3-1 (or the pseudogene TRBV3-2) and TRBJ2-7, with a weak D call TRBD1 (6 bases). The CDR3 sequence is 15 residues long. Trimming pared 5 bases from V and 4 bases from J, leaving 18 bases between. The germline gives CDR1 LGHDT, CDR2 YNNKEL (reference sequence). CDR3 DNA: TGTGCCAGCAGCTCTGCTGCAGGGGCCAGGTACGAGCAGTACTTC. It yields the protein CASSSAAGARYEQYF.

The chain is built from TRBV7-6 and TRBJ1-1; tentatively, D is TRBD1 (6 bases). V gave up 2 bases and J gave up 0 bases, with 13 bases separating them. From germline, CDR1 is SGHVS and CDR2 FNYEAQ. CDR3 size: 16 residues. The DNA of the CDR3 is TGTGCCAGCAGCTTAAGGACAGCTCTTCTGAACACTGAAGCTTTCTTT. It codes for CASSLRTALLNTEAFF.

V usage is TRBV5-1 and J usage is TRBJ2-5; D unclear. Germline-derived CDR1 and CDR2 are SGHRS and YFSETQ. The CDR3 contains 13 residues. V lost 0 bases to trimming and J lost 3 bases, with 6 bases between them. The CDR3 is CASSLVLEETQYF. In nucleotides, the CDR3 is TGCGCCAGCAGCTTGGTGCTAGAAGAGACCCAGTACTTC.

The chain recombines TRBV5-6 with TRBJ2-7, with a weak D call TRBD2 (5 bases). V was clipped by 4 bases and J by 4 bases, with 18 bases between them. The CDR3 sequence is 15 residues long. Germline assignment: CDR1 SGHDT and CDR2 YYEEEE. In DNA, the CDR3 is TGTGCCAGCAGCCGATGGTCGGGCAGGACTTACGAGCAGTACTTC. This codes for CASSRWSGRTYEQYF.

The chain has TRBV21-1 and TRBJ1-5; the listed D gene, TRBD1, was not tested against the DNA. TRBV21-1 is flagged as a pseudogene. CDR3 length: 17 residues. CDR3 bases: TGTGCCAGCAGAAAAAGTACAGGGGGGGATAGCAATCAGCCCCAGCATTTT. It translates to CASRKSTGGDSNQPQHF.

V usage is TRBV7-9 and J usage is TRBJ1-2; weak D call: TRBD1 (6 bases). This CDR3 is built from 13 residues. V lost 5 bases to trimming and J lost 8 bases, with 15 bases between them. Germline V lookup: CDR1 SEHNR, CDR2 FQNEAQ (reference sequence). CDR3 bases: TGTGCCAGCAGCCGGGGTTACGACAGGGGCTACACCTTC. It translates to CASSRGYDRGYTF.

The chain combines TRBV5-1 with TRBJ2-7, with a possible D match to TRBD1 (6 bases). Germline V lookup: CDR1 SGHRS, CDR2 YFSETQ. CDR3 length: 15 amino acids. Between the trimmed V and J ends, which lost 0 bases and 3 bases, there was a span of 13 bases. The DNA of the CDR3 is TGCGCCAGCAGCTTGGTTACAGGGAAGGGCTACGAGCAGTACTTC. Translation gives CASSLVTGKGYEQYF.

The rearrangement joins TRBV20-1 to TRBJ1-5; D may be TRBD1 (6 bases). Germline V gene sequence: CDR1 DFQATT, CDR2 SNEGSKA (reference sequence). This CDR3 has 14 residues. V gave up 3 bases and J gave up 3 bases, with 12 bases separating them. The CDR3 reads CSASQQGFNQPQHF. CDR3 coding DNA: TGCAGTGCTAGTCAACAGGGATTCAATCAGCCCCAGCATTTT.

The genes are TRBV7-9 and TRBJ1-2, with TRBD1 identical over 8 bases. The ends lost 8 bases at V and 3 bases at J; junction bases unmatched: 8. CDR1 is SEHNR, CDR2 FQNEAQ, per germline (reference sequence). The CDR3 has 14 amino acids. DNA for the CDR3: TGTGCCAGCCTCGACGGACAGGGAGACTATGGCTACACCTTC. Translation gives CASLDGQGDYGYTF. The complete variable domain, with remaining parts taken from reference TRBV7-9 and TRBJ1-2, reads DTGVSQNPRHKITKRGQNVTFRCDPISEHNRLYWYRQTLGQGPEFLTYFQNEAQLEKSRLLSDRFSAERPKGSFSTLEIQRTEQGDSAMYLCASLDGQGDYGYTFGSGTRLTVV.

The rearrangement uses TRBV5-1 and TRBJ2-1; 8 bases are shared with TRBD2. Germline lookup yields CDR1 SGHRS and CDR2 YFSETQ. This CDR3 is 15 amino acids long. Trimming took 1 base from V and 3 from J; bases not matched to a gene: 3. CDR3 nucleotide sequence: TGCGCCAGCAGCTTGAGTGGGACTAGCTACAATGAGCAGTTCTTC. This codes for CASSLSGTSYNEQFF. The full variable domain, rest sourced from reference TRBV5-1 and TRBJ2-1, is KAGVTQTPRYLIKTRGQQVTLSCSPISGHRSVSWYQQTPGQGLQFLFEYFSETQRNKGNFPGRFSGRQFSNSRSEMNVSTLELGDSALYLCASSLSGTSYNEQFFGPGTRLTVL.

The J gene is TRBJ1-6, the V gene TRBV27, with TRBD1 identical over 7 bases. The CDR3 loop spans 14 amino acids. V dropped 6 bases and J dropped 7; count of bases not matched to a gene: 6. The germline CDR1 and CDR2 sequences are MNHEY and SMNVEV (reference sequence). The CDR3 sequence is CASRTGTENSPLHF. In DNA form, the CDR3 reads TGTGCCAGCAGAACCGGGACAGAGAATTCACCCCTCCACTTT.

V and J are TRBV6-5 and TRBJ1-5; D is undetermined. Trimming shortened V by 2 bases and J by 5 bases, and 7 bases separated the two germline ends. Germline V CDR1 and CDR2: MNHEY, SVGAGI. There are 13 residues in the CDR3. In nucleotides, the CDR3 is TGTGCCAGCAGTTACACACACGATCAGCCCCAGCATTTT. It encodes CASSYTHDQPQHF.

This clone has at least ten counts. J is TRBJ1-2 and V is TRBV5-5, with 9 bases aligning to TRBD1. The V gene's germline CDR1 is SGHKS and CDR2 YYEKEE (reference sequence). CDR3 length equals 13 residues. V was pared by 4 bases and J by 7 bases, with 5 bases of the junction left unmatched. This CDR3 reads CASSPQGAGGYTF. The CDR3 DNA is TGTGCCAGCAGCCCACAGGGGGCCGGTGGCTACACCTTC.

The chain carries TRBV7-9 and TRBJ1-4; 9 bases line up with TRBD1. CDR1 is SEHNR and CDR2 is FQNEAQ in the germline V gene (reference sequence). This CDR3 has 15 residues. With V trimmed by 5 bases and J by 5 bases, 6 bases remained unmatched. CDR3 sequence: CASSKTGGQNEKLFF. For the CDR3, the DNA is TGTGCCAGCAGCAAAACAGGGGGCCAGAATGAAAAACTGTTTTTT. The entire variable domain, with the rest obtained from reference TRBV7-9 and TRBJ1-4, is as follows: DTGVSQNPRHKITKRGQNVTFRCDPISEHNRLYWYRQTLGQGPEFLTYFQNEAQLEKSRLLSDRFSAERPKGSFSTLEIQRTEQGDSAMYLCASSKTGGQNEKLFFGSGTQLSVL.

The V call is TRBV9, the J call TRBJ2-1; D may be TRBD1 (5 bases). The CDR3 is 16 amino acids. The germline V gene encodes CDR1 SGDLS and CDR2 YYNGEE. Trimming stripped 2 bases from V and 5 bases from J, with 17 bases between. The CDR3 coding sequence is TGTGCCAGCAGCGTGCAGGGTCGACTCCCTCACAATGAGCAGTTCTTC. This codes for CASSVQGRLPHNEQFF. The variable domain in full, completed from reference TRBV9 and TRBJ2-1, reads DSGVTQTPKHLITATGQRVTLRCSPRSGDLSVYWYQQSLDQGLQFLIQYYNGEERAKGNILERFSAQQFPDLHSELNLSSLELGDSALYFCASSVQGRLPHNEQFFGPGTRLTVL.

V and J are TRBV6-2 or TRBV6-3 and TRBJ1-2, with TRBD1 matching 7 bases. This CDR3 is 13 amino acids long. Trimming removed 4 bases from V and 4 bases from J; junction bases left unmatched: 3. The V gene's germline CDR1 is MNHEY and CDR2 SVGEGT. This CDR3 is CASSSGQSYGYTF. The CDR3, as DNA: TGTGCCAGCAGTTCGGGACAGAGCTATGGCTACACCTTC.